This T cell receptor beta chain appears in the sequencing data of a study of identical twins. Study-wide findings and caveats: A partial confounding effect on zero-insertion analyses could come from invariant MAIT and iNKT cells.

TCRdb reprocessed the 5' RACE reads via MiXCR and lists one record per CDR3 protein. The sample yields about 480,000 distinct CDR3 sequences, approximately 15% seen once. All donors were healthy, and all were Caucasian. In regard to this clonotype: What it recognizes is unknown.

Germline trimming cut 0 bases from V and 7 bases from J; bases unmatched to any gene: 9. The CDR3 extends over 15 amino acids. Germline V gene lookup returns CDR1 DFQATT and CDR2 SNEGSKA (reference sequence). The same sample was also studied in work on yellow fever vaccine responses in identical twins.

The TCR was taken from a woman aged 18-29 years in good health. The sequenced material came from CD4+ T cells sorted from blood. V usage is TRBV20-1 and J usage is TRBJ2-3; 8 nucleotides align to TRBD2. CDR3 region: CSAREGSGIGNTQYF. The DNA of the CDR3 is TGCAGTGCTAGAGAAGGTAGCGGGATTGGGAATACGCAGTATTTT.